A single sample gave rise to the 30 T cell receptor beta chains below, sequenced in a study of T cells in Graves' hyperthyroidism and ophthalmopathy. RNA transcripts yielded amplified TCR beta CDR3 regions. When the TCR CDR3 underwent first-round RT-PCR, the HTBI primer set was used. TCRdb ran MiXCR on the multiplex PCR reads and lists one entry per CDR3 protein. The sample records some 380,000 distinct CDR3 sequences, 13% being singletons. Sequences were obtained from blood. Receptors originate from a man younger than 40 with Graves' hyperthyroidism that later progressed to Graves' ophthalmopathy.

This clonotype was recorded many times. The chain combines TRBV6-1 with TRBJ2-7, with TRBD1 matching 9 bases. V trimming: 8 bases; J trimming: 6 bases; junction bases outside the gene matches: 8. The CDR3 contains 13 residues. Germline V gene data show CDR1 as MNHNS and CDR2 as SASEGT. CDR3 nucleotides: TGTGCCAGCGGGACAGGGAATTCGGTCGAGCAGTACTTC. Residues: CASGTGNSVEQYF.

The chain links TRBV20-1 to TRBJ2-1, with D possibly matching TRBD1 (5 bases). V lost 0 bases, J lost 7 bases, and 13 bases lay in between. This CDR3 has 14 residues. The V gene's germline CDR1 is DFQATT and CDR2 SNEGSKA (reference sequence). The CDR3 spells CSARDLGPRNEQFF. In DNA, the CDR3 is TGCAGTGCTAGAGATCTGGGGCCGCGTAATGAGCAGTTCTTC.

This clonotype was recorded at least ten times. CDR3 nucleotides: TGTGCCAGCAGCCAAGGGGGGCCACACACTGAAGCTTTCTTT. Protein product: CASSQGGPHTEAFF. J is TRBJ1-1 and V is TRBV3-1; D is possibly TRBD1 (6 bases). The CDR3 runs to 14 residues. Germline V lookup: CDR1 LGHDT, CDR2 YNNKEL (reference sequence). Deletions cut 1 base from V and 3 bases from J, with 9 bases between. Combining the CDR3 with reference TRBV3-1 and TRBJ1-1 gives the whole variable domain DTAVSQTPKYLVTQMGNDKSIKCEQNLGHDTMYWYKQDSKKFLKIMFSYNNKELIINETVPNRFSPKSPDKAHLNLHINSLELGDSAVYFCASSQGGPHTEAFFGQGTRLTVV.

The V and J genes are TRBV6-1 and TRBJ2-1; 9 bases line up with TRBD1. The CDR3 length is 14 residues. Germline V gene data show CDR1 as MNHNS and CDR2 as SASEGT. V was clipped by 8 bases and J by 7 bases; unmatched bases: 9. The CDR3 DNA reads as TGTGCCAGCTGCCGGGACAGGGCCCTAAATGAGCAGTTCTTC. This translates into CASCRDRALNEQFF.

This clonotype was seen only a few times. V is TRBV11-3 and J is TRBJ1-6; D gene ambiguous. Deletions cut 1 base from V and 7 bases from J, with 11 bases between. Germline V lookup: CDR1 SGHNT, CDR2 YENEEA. The CDR3 is made up of 15 amino acids. CDR3 region: CASSLATGRNSPLHF. DNA for the CDR3: TGTGCCAGCAGCTTAGCGACGGGAAGGAATTCACCCCTCCACTTT.

This clonotype was seen at least ten times. The chain is built from TRBV2 and TRBJ1-4, with TRBD1 as a possible D gene (6 bases). Trimming removed 5 bases at V and 4 bases at J, with 11 bases between. Germline V gene lookup returns CDR1 SNHLY and CDR2 FYNNEI. CDR3 size: 14 residues. CDR3 amino acids: CASSTRTVNEKLFF. CDR3 coding DNA: TGTGCCAGCAGTACGCGGACAGTTAATGAAAAACTGTTTTTT.

The rearrangement joins TRBV12-3 or TRBV12-4 to TRBJ2-2; D may be TRBD1 (5 bases). Trimming left V 4 bases short and J 7 bases short, with 16 bases between. The CDR3 covers 15 residues. The CDR3 loop reads CASSWGDLRNGELFF. As DNA, the CDR3 is TGTGCCAGCAGTTGGGGCGATCTTAGGAACGGGGAGCTGTTTTTT.

This chain connects TRBV4-2 to TRBJ1-1, with 10 bases aligning to TRBD1. The germline CDR1 and CDR2 sequences are LGHNA and YNFKEQ. CDR3 size: 12 residues. J was trimmed by 12 bases and V by 4 bases; bases with no gene match: 5. The CDR3 here is CASSLPGQGTFF. The CDR3 nucleotides read TGTGCCAGCAGCCTCCCGGGACAGGGGACTTTCTTT.

This clonotype showed up just a few times. The CDR3 nucleotides are TGTGCCATCAGTGCCCAGAGCACTGAAGCTTTCTTT. This sequence encodes CAISAQSTEAFF. The chain couples TRBV10-3 to TRBJ1-1; no clear D gene. Germline V gene data show CDR1 as ENHRY and CDR2 as SYGVKD. Trimming stripped 4 bases from V and 4 bases from J, with 7 bases between. CDR3 length: 12 amino acids.

Only a few counts were recorded for this clonotype. The genes are TRBV5-4 and TRBJ2-5; D is perhaps TRBD1 (5 bases). With 0 bases removed from V and 5 bases from J, the gap between germline ends came to 14 bases. Germline CDR1 reads SGHNT; CDR2 reads YYREEE (reference sequence). The CDR3 has 15 residues. The chain's CDR3 is CASSLAKSGWETQYF. The CDR3 nucleotides read TGTGCCAGCAGCTTGGCCAAGTCAGGGTGGGAGACCCAGTACTTC.

This sequence joins TRBV20-1 and TRBJ2-7, with TRBD1 identical over 7 bases. Trimming cost V 6 bases and J 4 bases; bases outside gene matches: 18. This CDR3 region has 16 residues. Germline lookup yields CDR1 DFQATT and CDR2 SNEGSKA (reference sequence). The CDR3 DNA is TGCAGTGCCCCGAGTAGAGGACAGGCGATCTCATACGAGCAGTACTTC. Residues: CSAPSRGQAISYEQYF.

The genes are TRBV12-3 or TRBV12-4 and TRBJ2-1; D possibly matches TRBD1 or TRBD2 (6 bases each). The CDR3 length is 15 residues. V lost 2 bases to trimming and J lost 4 bases, with 12 bases between them. CDR3 DNA: TGTGCCAGCAGTTTAAGGCGAGGGGGGTACAATGAGCAGTTCTTC. This gives the protein CASSLRRGGYNEQFF.

This clonotype has a count of ten or more. The chain uses TRBV13 and TRBJ2-1; TRBD2 matches 8 bases. This CDR3 spans 17 amino acids. V dropped 5 bases and J dropped 6; count of bases not matched to a gene: 15. Germline V gene lookup returns CDR1 PRHDT and CDR2 FYEKMQ (reference sequence). CDR3: CASSPRGMRGAFNEQFF. The CDR3 region has the DNA TGTGCCAGCAGCCCACGGGGAATGCGGGGGGCCTTCAATGAGCAGTTCTTC.

This clonotype came up many times. The chain couples TRBV2 to TRBJ2-1; D uncertain. In germline, CDR1 is SNHLY, CDR2 FYNNEI. V gave up 3 bases and J gave up 0 bases, with 6 bases separating them. The CDR3 consists of 14 residues. CDR3 sequence: CASSDRNSYNEQFF. In DNA form, the CDR3 reads TGTGCCAGCAGTGATCGCAACTCCTACAATGAGCAGTTCTTC. The whole variable domain, remainder taken from reference TRBV2 and TRBJ2-1, is EPEVTQTPSHQVTQMGQEVILRCVPISNHLYFYWYRQILGQKVEFLVSFYNNEISEKSEIFDDQFSVERPDGSNFTLKIRSTKLEDSAMYFCASSDRNSYNEQFFGPGTRLTVL.

The chain joins TRBV25-1 to TRBJ1-4; 8 bases align to TRBD1. V was pared by 3 bases and J by 7 bases, with 10 bases of the junction left unmatched. The CDR3 runs to 16 residues. CDR1 and CDR2 (germline): MGHDK, SYGVNS. As DNA, the CDR3 is TGTGCCAGCAGTGATCCAGACAGGGGTTTTCGTGAAAAACTGTTTTTT. It is translated as CASSDPDRGFREKLFF.

This clonotype has at least ten counts. V gene TRBV2 combines with J gene TRBJ2-7; the match to TRBD2 covers 10 bases. The CDR3 sequence is 14 residues long. V was pared by 3 bases and J by 3 bases, with 2 bases of the junction left unmatched. Germline CDR1 is SNHLY and CDR2 is FYNNEI. The CDR3 region is CASSDVAGGYEQYF. The CDR3 region has the DNA TGTGCCAGCAGTGACGTAGCGGGGGGCTACGAGCAGTACTTC.

Regarding this clonotype: A much bigger clone sits one base away, suggesting this may be a read error. The J gene is TRBJ2-1, the V gene TRBV11-2, with D perhaps TRBD2 (7 bases). This CDR3 is built from 14 residues. Germline CDR1 reads SGHAT; CDR2 reads FQNNGV. Trimming pared 4 bases from V and 12 bases from J, leaving 19 bases between. This chain's CDR3 is CASSWGAGARGQFF. Written as DNA, the CDR3 is TGTGCCAGCAGCTGGGGGGCGGGGGCACGGGGGCAGTTCTTC.

This clonotype was observed many times. The CDR3 spells CASSSSGLVFEQYF. CDR3 in DNA: TGTGCCAGCAGTTCCTCGGGACTAGTTTTCGAGCAGTACTTC. J is TRBJ2-7 and V is TRBV12-3 or TRBV12-4, with 8 bases matching TRBD2. CDR3 length: 14 amino acids. J gave up 6 bases and V 4 bases, and 8 bases lay outside the gene matches.

V gene TRBV18 combines with J gene TRBJ1-5, with 12 bases identical to TRBD1. Germline-derived CDR1 and CDR2 are KGHSH and LQKENI. This CDR3 contains 19 residues. The ends lost 1 base at V and 2 bases at J; junction bases unmatched: 9. CDR3 loop: CASSPRPGTGGAGNQPQHF. In DNA form, the CDR3 reads TGTGCCAGCTCACCACGTCCCGGGACAGGGGGCGCGGGCAATCAGCCCCAGCATTTT. Complete variable domain (other parts from reference TRBV18 and TRBJ1-5): NAGVMQNPRHLVRRRGQEARLRCSPMKGHSHVYWYRQLPEEGLKFMVYLQKENIIDESGMPKERFSAEFPKEGPSILRIQQVVRGDSAAYFCASSPRPGTGGAGNQPQHFGDGTRLSIL.

Many counts were recorded for this clonotype. The V and J genes are TRBV28 and TRBJ2-7; TRBD1 might be the D (5 bases). The CDR3 has 12 residues. With 6 bases removed from V and 4 bases from J, the gap between germline ends came to 10 bases. Germline CDR1 and CDR2: MDHEN and SYDVKM. CDR3 in DNA: TGTGCCAGCAGAGCCCGACAGTACGAGCAGTACTTC. As protein: CASRARQYEQYF. The full variable domain, completed using reference TRBV28 and TRBJ2-7, is DVKVTQSSRYLVKRTGEKVFLECVQDMDHENMFWYRQDPGLGLRLIYFSYDVKMKEKGDIPEGYSVSREKKERFSLILESASTNQTSMYLCASRARQYEQYFGPGTRLTVT.

This clonotype has ten or more counts. The chain combines TRBV6-1 with TRBJ2-1; 9 positions agree with TRBD2. Trimming took 2 bases from V and 4 from J; bases not matched to a gene: 3. The CDR3 loop spans 15 amino acids. Germline V gene data show CDR1 as MNHNS and CDR2 as SASEGT. The CDR3 nucleotides read TGTGCCAGCAGTGAACCTAGCGGGATATACAATGAGCAGTTCTTC. Translation gives CASSEPSGIYNEQFF.

This clonotype has ten or more counts. J is TRBJ1-1 and V is TRBV11-3; D remains ambiguous. Trimming removed 5 bases at V and 2 bases at J, with 12 bases between. The CDR3 sequence is 14 residues long. Germline CDR1 reads SGHNT; CDR2 reads YENEEA. CDR3: CASSKQSTNTEAFF. CDR3 DNA sequence: TGTGCCAGCAGCAAACAGAGTACTAACACTGAAGCTTTCTTT. Drawing the rest from reference TRBV11-3 and TRBJ1-1, the complete variable domain is EAGVVQSPRYKIIEKKQPVAFWCNPISGHNTLYWYLQNLGQGPELLIRYENEEAVDDSQLPKDRFSAERLKGVDSTLKIQPAELGDSAVYLCASSKQSTNTEAFFGQGTRLTVV.

There are a few counts of this clonotype. V usage is TRBV7-3 and J usage is TRBJ1-3, with a tentative D call TRBD1 (5 bases). Trimming took 2 bases from V and 2 from J, leaving 7 bases between them. This CDR3 spans 14 amino acids. CDR1 and CDR2 (germline): SGHTA, FQGTGA. This chain's CDR3 is CASSLLGAGNTIYF. The DNA of the CDR3 is TGTGCCAGCAGCTTACTAGGGGCTGGAAACACCATATATTTT.

This clonotype showed up just a few times. The genes are TRBV27 and TRBJ1-6, with 7 positions matching TRBD1. Germline loops: CDR1 MNHEY, CDR2 SMNVEV (reference sequence). V gave up 6 bases and J gave up 3 bases; unmatched junction bases: 8. CDR3 length: 16 residues. DNA for the CDR3: TGTGCCAGCAGCAACCGGGACAGAAGCTATAATTCACCCCTCCACTTT. Translating it yields CASSNRDRSYNSPLHF.

The sample holds many counts of this clonotype. The gene calls are TRBV5-5 and TRBJ2-7, with 7 bases lining up with TRBD2. Per germline, CDR1 SGHKS and CDR2 YYEKEE (reference sequence). The CDR3 spans 14 residues. V shed 1 base and J 2 bases; nucleotides not matched to a gene: 3. CDR3 region: CASSLKGRAYEQYF. The CDR3 DNA reads TGTGCCAGCAGCTTGAAGGGGAGGGCCTACGAGCAGTACTTC. Using reference TRBV5-5 and TRBJ2-7 for the parts outside the CDR3, the full variable domain is DAGVTQSPTHLIKTRGQQVTLRCSPISGHKSVSWYQQVLGQGPQFIFQYYEKEERGRGNFPDRFSARQFPNYSSELNVNALLLGDSALYLCASSLKGRAYEQYFGPGTRLTVT.

In its sample, this clonotype was seen many times. The CDR3 loop reads CASTPVGQPQHF. CDR3 bases: TGTGCCAGCACCCCCGTGGGCCAGCCCCAGCATTTT. The V gene is TRBV28, the J gene TRBJ1-5; D gene unclear. Germline CDR1 is MDHEN and CDR2 is SYDVKM. Trimming removed 7 bases at V and 7 bases at J, with 11 bases between. CDR3 length equals 12 residues.

This clonotype was detected only a few times. The rearrangement joins TRBV24-1 to TRBJ1-2, with D possibly being TRBD1 (6 bases). CDR1 is KGHDR, CDR2 SFDVKD, per germline. There are 15 residues in the CDR3. Trimming left V 5 bases short and J 3 bases short, with 15 bases between. The CDR3, as DNA: TGTGCCACCAGTGGAGGAGGGGCAGGGGACTATGGCTACACCTTC. Its translation: CATSGGGAGDYGYTF.

This chain joins TRBV11-2 and TRBJ2-3; unclear D gene. This CDR3 contains 14 residues. V gave up 0 bases and J gave up 5 bases, with 9 bases separating them. CDR1 and CDR2 from the germline V gene are SGHAT and FQNNGV. For the CDR3, the DNA is TGTGCCAGCAGCTTAGAAACCCAGCGAGATACGCAGTATTTT. This gives the protein CASSLETQRDTQYF.

A remark on this clonotype: It may be a read error: a sequence one base away is much more abundant. The DNA for the CDR3 is TGTGCCAGCAGCGCTAAGGCGAGTCACGAGCAGTACTTC. It codes for CASSAKASHEQYF. The rearrangement joins TRBV7-2 to TRBJ2-7; D is uncertain. Germline V gives CDR1 SGHTA, CDR2 FQGNSA. V was clipped by 5 bases and J by 5 bases, with 13 bases between them. The CDR3 runs to 13 residues.

This clonotype was observed many times. The rearrangement links TRBV6-1 to TRBJ2-5; weak D call: TRBD1 (6 bases). The germline gives CDR1 MNHNS, CDR2 SASEGT. This CDR3 contains 15 residues. The V end was cut by 4 bases, the J end by 5 bases, with 17 bases between. Here the CDR3 reads CASSAPGTWGETQYF. The CDR3 nucleotides are TGTGCCAGCAGTGCCCCCGGGACATGGGGGGAGACCCAGTACTTC.